These 32 T cell receptor beta chains share one sample of origin, sequenced in a study of blood T cell repertoires in COVID-19. Generated by immunoSEQ multiplex PCR, the TCRdb table keeps only in-frame clones and is missing some. The sample holds about 70,000 clones, 89% seen once. The sequenced sample was peripheral blood. These receptors came from a man aged 50 or older with active COVID-19.

The rearrangement joins TRBV7-3 to TRBJ2-7; D is unclear. V dropped 2 bases and J dropped 2 bases, with 10 bases sitting between them. Per germline, CDR1 SGHTA and CDR2 FQGTGA. CDR3 length: 14 residues. The CDR3 is CASSLSRGAYEQYF. The CDR3 DNA reads as TGTGCCAGCAGCTTATCGCGCGGAGCCTACGAGCAGTACTTC. The entire variable domain, with the rest obtained from reference TRBV7-3 and TRBJ2-7, is as follows: GAGVSQTPSNKVTEKGKYVELRCDPISGHTALYWYRQSLGQGPEFLIYFQGTGAADDSGLPNDRFFAVRPEGSVSTLKIQRTERGDSAVYLCASSLSRGAYEQYFGPGTRLTVT.

The genes are TRBV6-2 or TRBV6-3 and TRBJ2-3, with D perhaps matching TRBD2 (6 bases). CDR3 length equals 18 residues. Germline V CDR1 and CDR2: MNHEY, SVGEGT. Trimming removed 6 bases from V and 0 bases from J, with 22 bases in between. CDR3 region: CASSEGGVDLSSTDTQYF. CDR3 nucleotides: TGTGCCAGCAGCGAGGGCGGGGTGGATCTGTCCAGCACAGATACGCAGTATTTT.

This clone was counted only a few times. The CDR3 region has the DNA TGTGCCAGCAGCTTAGCGTCAGGGCCAAATCAGCCCCAGCATTTT. It codes for CASSLASGPNQPQHF. The V and J genes are TRBV7-2 and TRBJ1-5; perhaps TRBD1 as D (5 bases). The CDR3 totals 15 residues. Germline CDR1 and CDR2: SGHTA and FQGNSA. Deletions cut 0 bases from V and 4 bases from J, with 10 bases between.

About this clone: The germline gene is not matched at one end of the junction; a read error may be the cause. The chain has TRBV2 and TRBJ2-7; the D is unclear. The length of the CDR3 is 12 residues. Germline CDR1 and CDR2: SNHLY and FYNNEI. The CDR3 spells CASSEAQAGEDF. The CDR3 DNA sequence: TGTGCCAGCAGTGAAGCGCAGGCAGGTGAAGACTTC.

The chain couples TRBV9 to TRBJ2-3; no clear D. The CDR3 length is 12 residues. From germline, CDR1 is SGDLS and CDR2 YYNGEE. Between the trimmed V and J ends, which lost 0 bases and 5 bases, there was a span of 4 bases. The CDR3 loop is CASSVGEDTQYF. CDR3 DNA sequence: TGTGCCAGCAGCGTAGGAGAAGATACGCAGTATTTT. The whole variable domain, filled in from reference TRBV9 and TRBJ2-3, reads DSGVTQTPKHLITATGQRVTLRCSPRSGDLSVYWYQQSLDQGLQFLIQYYNGEERAKGNILERFSAQQFPDLHSELNLSSLELGDSALYFCASSVGEDTQYFGPGTRLTVL.

The gene calls are TRBV7-2 and TRBJ1-5; D gene uncertain. V dropped 1 base and J dropped 6 bases, with 13 bases sitting between them. CDR3 length: 15 residues. CDR1 is SGHTA and CDR2 is FQGNSA in the germline V gene. Written as DNA, the CDR3 is TGTGCCAGCAGCTTAGGGGTACGGGAAGCTCAGCCCCAGCATTTT. Its translation: CASSLGVREAQPQHF.

The chain has TRBV28 and TRBJ2-7; D unresolved. Germline-derived CDR1 and CDR2 are MDHEN and SYDVKM. Trimming pared 6 bases from V and 6 bases from J, leaving 9 bases between. CDR3 size: 11 residues. CDR3 region: CASRFLSEQYF. CDR3 sequence (DNA): TGTGCCAGCAGATTCCTGAGCGAGCAGTACTTC.

This clone came up a few times. The chain is built from TRBV27 and TRBJ1-6; 9 positions agree with TRBD1. The CDR3 totals 14 residues. V lost 7 bases to trimming and J lost 7 bases; unmatched junction nucleotides: 5. Per germline, CDR1 MNHEY and CDR2 SMNVEV (reference sequence). CDR3 residues: CASTYGTGNSPLHF. As DNA, the CDR3 is TGTGCCAGCACTTACGGGACAGGGAATTCACCCCTCCACTTT.

The gene calls are TRBV3-1 (or the pseudogene TRBV3-2) and TRBJ1-2, with D tentatively TRBD1 (5 bases). V lost 2 bases to trimming and J lost 4 bases, with 14 bases between them. The CDR3 consists of 15 residues. Germline lookup yields CDR1 LGHDT and CDR2 YNNKEL (reference sequence). The CDR3 DNA is TGTGCCAGCAGCCAATATGGTCGGGGGGGCTATGGCTACACCTTC. It yields the protein CASSQYGRGGYGYTF.

This rearrangement joins TRBV27 to TRBJ2-3, with 7 bases aligning to TRBD1. This CDR3 has 15 residues. Per the germline V gene, CDR1 is MNHEY and CDR2 is SMNVEV (reference sequence). Unmatched junction bases numbered 9, after V lost 5 bases and J lost 4 bases. CDR3 sequence: CASSQRTGRADTQYF. CDR3 in DNA: TGTGCCAGCAGTCAAAGGACAGGCCGCGCAGATACGCAGTATTTT.

The chain is built from TRBV5-1 and TRBJ2-1; 11 nucleotides agree with TRBD1. This CDR3 is 17 amino acids long. With 2 bases clipped from V and 6 bases from J, the junction kept 10 bases outside the gene matches. CDR1 and CDR2 from the germline V gene are SGHRS and YFSETQ. The CDR3 here is CASSFGQGAKDSNEQFF. Here the CDR3 DNA reads TGCGCCAGCAGCTTTGGACAGGGGGCTAAGGATTCCAATGAGCAGTTCTTC.

The chain has TRBV15 and TRBJ2-5, with 14 nucleotides matching TRBD2. The CDR3 sequence is 17 residues long. CDR1 is LNHNV and CDR2 is YYDKDF in the germline V gene (reference sequence). The V and J ends lost 4 bases and 4 bases, in that order; junction bases with no gene match: 8. The CDR3 DNA reads TGTGCCACCAGCAAGACTAGCGGGGGGGCTGATCCAGAGACCCAGTACTTC. As protein: CATSKTSGGADPETQYF.

CDR3 residues: CASSRQGDTEAFF. CDR3 in DNA: TGCGCCAGCAGCAGGCAGGGGGACACTGAAGCTTTCTTT. V usage is TRBV5-1 and J usage is TRBJ1-1; 7 bases are a match to TRBD1. The CDR3 runs to 13 residues. The V gene's germline CDR1 is SGHRS and CDR2 YFSETQ. V shed 4 bases, J shed 3 bases, and the junction held 3 bases outside the gene matches.

The chain recombines TRBV10-1 with TRBJ1-1; D is unclear. This CDR3 spans 11 amino acids. V lost 4 bases and J lost 4, with 4 bases in between. CDR1 is WNHNN and CDR2 is SYGVQD in the germline V gene (reference sequence). CDR3 nucleotides: TGCGCCAGCAGTGCCGGCACTGAAGCTTTCTTT. It is translated as CASSAGTEAFF.

The V and J genes are TRBV3-1 (or the pseudogene TRBV3-2) and TRBJ1-2; D is undetermined. The V and J ends lost 0 bases and 8 bases respectively, with 16 bases between them. The CDR3 runs to 15 residues. Germline values: CDR1 LGHDT, CDR2 YNNKEL (reference sequence). CDR3 protein: CASSQDWWTNGGYTF. In nucleotides, the CDR3 is TGTGCCAGCAGCCAAGATTGGTGGACTAACGGGGGCTACACCTTC.

The rearrangement joins TRBV15 to TRBJ2-1; 11 nucleotides match TRBD2. The germline V gene encodes CDR1 LNHNV and CDR2 YYDKDF (reference sequence). There are 18 residues in the CDR3. V lost 2 bases to trimming and J lost 6 bases; unmatched junction nucleotides: 12. The CDR3, as DNA: TGTGCCACCAGCAGACCGTCGAGTGGTCTAGCGGGGGGCAATGAGCAGTTCTTC. It translates to CATSRPSSGLAGGNEQFF. Full variable domain (remainder filled in from reference TRBV15 and TRBJ2-1): DAMVIQNPRYQVTQFGKPVTLSCSQTLNHNVMYWYQQKSSQAPKLLFHYYDKDFNNEADTPDNFQSRRPNTSFCFLDIRSPGLGDTAMYLCATSRPSSGLAGGNEQFFGPGTRLTVL.

The V call is TRBV19, the J call TRBJ2-1; D remains unclear. Germline-derived CDR1 and CDR2 are LNHDA and SQIVND (reference sequence). The CDR3 consists of 15 residues. V lost 0 bases and J lost 4, with 10 bases in between. CDR3 sequence (DNA): TGTGCCAGTAGTATAGATCTGGGCAGTTACAATGAGCAGTTCTTC. Translated, it gives CASSIDLGSYNEQFF.

V usage is TRBV3-1 (or the pseudogene TRBV3-2) and J usage is TRBJ1-6; 7 bases are a match to TRBD1. This CDR3 spans 14 amino acids. Per germline, CDR1 LGHDT and CDR2 YNNKEL (reference sequence). V dropped 4 bases and J dropped 13; count of bases not matched to a gene: 10. CDR3 sequence (DNA): TGTGCCAGCAGCCTTACGACAGGGCCGTCGCCCCTCCACTTT. It is translated as CASSLTTGPSPLHF.

The chain employs TRBV7-2 and TRBJ2-7; D is unclear. Germline V gene sequence: CDR1 SGHTA, CDR2 FQGNSA. This CDR3 comprises 11 residues. Trimming stripped 3 bases from V and 3 bases from J, with 3 bases between. CDR3 in amino acids: CASSFHYEQYF. CDR3 in DNA: TGTGCCAGCAGCTTCCACTACGAGCAGTACTTC.

The rearrangement links TRBV5-4 to TRBJ2-1; 8 bases fit TRBD2. CDR1 is SGHNT, CDR2 YYREEE, per germline (reference sequence). J was trimmed by 5 bases and V by 3 bases; bases with no gene match: 13. The CDR3 spans 17 residues. The CDR3 reads CASSSAGGRGADNEQFF. CDR3 DNA sequence: TGTGCCAGCAGCTCGGCCGGAGGGCGGGGGGCGGACAATGAGCAGTTCTTC. The whole variable domain, filled in from reference TRBV5-4 and TRBJ2-1, reads ETGVTQSPTHLIKTRGQQVTLRCSSQSGHNTVSWYQQALGQGPQFIFQYYREEENGRGNFPPRFSGLQFPNYSSELNVNALELDDSALYLCASSSAGGRGADNEQFFGPGTRLTVL.

The chain links TRBV5-1 to TRBJ1-2, with D possibly matching TRBD1 (5 bases). Germline lookup yields CDR1 SGHRS and CDR2 YFSETQ. The ends were cut back, 4 bases at V and 1 base at J, with 11 bases in the middle. CDR3 length equals 14 residues. The CDR3 loop is CASSLGENNYGYTF. As DNA, the CDR3 is TGCGCCAGCAGCCTGGGGGAGAATAACTATGGCTACACCTTC.

This chain links TRBV6-5 with TRBJ1-6; TRBD1 matches at 9 bases. Per the germline V gene, CDR1 is MNHEY and CDR2 is SVGAGI. The V gene end was trimmed by 5 bases and the J gene end by 13 bases; junction bases not matched to a gene: 9. The length of the CDR3 is 14 residues. CDR3 loop: CASSPGTGRFPLHF. The CDR3 coding sequence is TGTGCCAGCAGTCCCGGGACAGGGAGGTTTCCCCTCCACTTT.

This clone was detected a few times. This sequence joins TRBV5-1 and TRBJ2-1; possibly TRBD1 for D (6 bases). V gave up 7 bases and J gave up 1 base, with 12 bases separating them. The CDR3 consists of 14 residues. Germline V gene sequence: CDR1 SGHRS, CDR2 YFSETQ. CDR3 coding DNA: TGCGCCAGCCAAACAGGGTATTCCTACAATGAGCAGTTCTTC. Its protein product is CASQTGYSYNEQFF.

The chain combines TRBV18 with TRBJ2-7; D perhaps matches TRBD1 (5 bases). V was shortened by 3 bases and J by 2 bases, with 8 bases between the two germline ends. This CDR3 spans 13 amino acids. Looked up from germline, CDR1 is KGHSH and CDR2 is LQKENI. CDR3 nucleotide sequence: TGTGCCAGCTCACCGGGGCAGACCTACGAGCAGTACTTC. Protein sequence: CASSPGQTYEQYF.

This clone was found a few times. The rearrangement uses TRBV21-1 and TRBJ2-2; the table's TRBD2 call for D was not verified on the DNA. TRBV21-1 is designated a pseudogene. CDR3 size: 16 residues. CDR3 DNA: TGTGCCAGCAGCAAAGTAGCGGGGACGGTAACCGGGGAGCTGTTTTTT. This gives the protein CASSKVAGTVTGELFF.

CDR3: CASTRVGGAYTEAFF. The CDR3 DNA reads as TGTGCCAGCACCCGTGTAGGTGGGGCTTACACTGAAGCTTTCTTT. The rearrangement uses TRBV6-5 and TRBJ1-1; possibly TRBD1 for D (5 bases). Germline CDR1 MNHEY, CDR2 SVGAGI. Trimming cost V 7 bases and J 3 bases, with 18 bases left between them. CDR3 length: 15 residues.

The chain is built from TRBV28 and TRBJ1-2; 9 bases map to TRBD1. Germline V gene data show CDR1 as MDHEN and CDR2 as SYDVKM. The length of the CDR3 is 14 residues. V shed 6 bases, J shed 2 bases, and the junction held 4 bases outside the gene matches. The CDR3 DNA sequence: TGTGCCAGCAGCCAAGGGACAGGGAACTATGGCTACACCTTC. As protein: CASSQGTGNYGYTF.

V gene TRBV7-8 combines with J gene TRBJ2-7, with 8 bases that match TRBD2. The junction had 6 bases not matched to a gene; V was cut back by 5 bases and J by 3 bases. The germline V gene encodes CDR1 SGHVS and CDR2 FQNEAQ. The CDR3 extends over 14 amino acids. This CDR3 is CASSPREGSYEQYF. DNA of the CDR3: TGTGCCAGCAGCCCCCGGGAGGGAAGCTACGAGCAGTACTTC.

The V gene is TRBV23-1, the J gene TRBJ1-2; D is possibly TRBD1 (5 bases). Being an ORF, TRBV23-1 has a function that is uncertain. There are 10 residues in the CDR3. Trimming shortened V by 8 bases and J by 10 bases, and 11 bases separated the two germline ends. The CDR3 protein is CASGQPLYTF. CDR3 coding DNA: TGCGCCAGCGGACAACCGCTCTACACCTTC.

The rearrangement uses TRBV10-3 and TRBJ2-3; D is uncertain. Trimming took 0 bases from V and 0 from J, leaving 7 bases between them. The V gene's germline CDR1 is ENHRY and CDR2 SYGVKD. This CDR3 is 15 amino acids long. The CDR3: CAISESSASTDTQYF. The CDR3 nucleotides read TGTGCCATCAGTGAGTCCAGCGCTAGCACAGATACGCAGTATTTT.

This clone was counted a few times. The J gene is TRBJ1-1, the V gene TRBV19; the D gene is possibly TRBD1 (6 bases). Germline V gene lookup returns CDR1 LNHDA and CDR2 SQIVND (reference sequence). Trimming shortened V by 7 bases and J by 3 bases, and 24 bases separated the two germline ends. The CDR3 runs to 17 residues. This CDR3 reads CASKPAPPQGEDTEAFF. Written as DNA, the CDR3 is TGTGCCAGTAAACCCGCCCCCCCACAGGGTGAGGACACTGAAGCTTTCTTT.

The rearrangement joins TRBV7-2 to TRBJ2-5; D is undetermined. Per the germline V gene, CDR1 is SGHTA and CDR2 is FQGNSA. The CDR3 extends over 13 amino acids. V lost 2 bases, J lost 2 bases, and 6 bases lay in between. This chain's CDR3 is CASSLSRQETQYF. DNA for the CDR3: TGTGCCAGCAGCTTAAGTCGGCAAGAGACCCAGTACTTC.